Listed here are 5 T cell receptor beta chains from one sample, sequenced in a study of regulatory T cells in long-lasting Graves disease. Indicated time point: persistent/refractory GD, antithyroid drugs over 5 years with positive TRAb. Making the TCR library involved RNA that had been extracted from PBMCs. Both iRepertoire HTBI primers and Arm-PCR of CDR3 regions were used to build the TCR beta libraries. TCRdb analysed the multiplex PCR reads with MiXCR anew, one entry per CDR3 protein. Of about 660,000 distinct CDR3 sequences listed, 30% were seen once; the top ten hold under 55%. This material consisted of peripheral blood mononuclear cells (PBMCs), taken when the disease was refractory, from a patient treated with antithyroid drugs. The receptors come from a female donor with Graves disease.

The chain joins TRBV5-6 to TRBJ1-2, with TRBD1 matching 8 bases. The germline gives CDR1 SGHDT, CDR2 YYEEEE. This CDR3 is 17 amino acids long. Losses at the gene ends were 4 bases for V and 4 bases for J; bases not matched to a gene: 15. The CDR3 bases are TGTGCCAGCAGCGGACCTAGAGAGGACAGGGCTCCCTATGGCTACACCTTC. Translating it yields CASSGPREDRAPYGYTF.

The chain joins TRBV15 to TRBJ2-7; possible D gene TRBD1, 8 bases. Germline lookup yields CDR1 LNHNV and CDR2 YYDKDF (reference sequence). Trimming took 0 bases from V and 5 from J, leaving 14 bases between them. The CDR3 contains 15 residues. The CDR3: CATSRDHRGGDEQYF. CDR3 bases: TGTGCCACCAGCAGAGATCACAGGGGGGGAGACGAGCAGTACTTC.

This clonotype has just a few counts. The chain links TRBV19 to TRBJ2-2; the D is unclear. CDR1 is LNHDA, CDR2 SQIVND, per germline (reference sequence). The CDR3 is made up of 14 amino acids. The germline V and J ends were trimmed by 2 bases and 0 bases, with 4 bases remaining between them. The DNA of the CDR3 is TGTGCCAGTAGTATAAGGGCGAACACCGGGGAGCTGTTTTTT. Encoded protein: CASSIRANTGELFF. Full variable domain (missing parts from reference TRBV19 and TRBJ2-2): DGGITQSPKYLFRKEGQNVTLSCEQNLNHDAMYWYRQDPGQGLRLIYYSQIVNDFQKGDIAEGYSVSREKKESFPLTVTSAQKNPTAFYLCASSIRANTGELFFGEGSRLTVL.

In this sample, this clonotype turned up a few times. The chain couples TRBV20-1 to TRBJ2-7; TRBD1 matches 8 bases. This CDR3 is 11 amino acids long. The ends lost 6 bases at V and 6 bases at J; junction bases unmatched: 4. Per germline, CDR1 DFQATT and CDR2 SNEGSKA (reference sequence). The CDR3, as DNA: TGCAGTGCGCCTGACAGGGGCGAGCAGTACTTC. It specifies CSAPDRGEQYF.

This clonotype was picked up a small number of times. J is TRBJ2-5 and V is TRBV5-6; 9 bases agree with TRBD1. With 0 bases clipped from V and 5 bases from J, the junction kept 5 bases outside the gene matches. CDR1 is SGHDT and CDR2 is YYEEEE in the germline V gene. The CDR3 length is 15 residues. The CDR3 DNA is TGTGCCAGCAGCTTGGGGGGACAGGGTGGTGAGACCCAGTACTTC. This translates into CASSLGGQGGETQYF. Full variable domain (rest looked up from reference TRBV5-6 and TRBJ2-5): DAGVTQSPTHLIKTRGQQVTLRCSPKSGHDTVSWYQQALGQGPQFIFQYYEEEERQRGNFPDRFSGHQFPNYSSELNVNALLLGDSALYLCASSLGGQGGETQYFGPGTRLLVL.